This T cell receptor beta chain was recovered during a study of blood T cell repertoires in COVID-19. For the study at large: PBMCs, B-cell-depleted T cells, or T cells provided the cDNA or gDNA that made up the material.

In the study's own analysis: Estimation of nucleated cell counts was performed using reference gene primer amplification. Profiled with immunoSEQ multiplex PCR; TCRdb holds only in-frame clones, not every one. That table is the source of V, J and clone size, and D and trimming were worked out from the DNA. In the table there are 35,000 to 50,000 clones, approximately 77% of which are singletons. Looked up from germline, CDR1 is DFQATT and CDR2 is SNEGSKA (reference sequence). V was clipped by 3 bases and J by 0 bases, with 12 bases between them. There are 14 residues in the CDR3. This clone showed up just once.

The chain carries TRBV20-1 and TRBJ2-7; D remains unclear. The clonotype comes from a woman in her sixties or seventies with acute or convalescent COVID-19. Material for sequencing was peripheral blood. CDR3 nucleotide sequence: TGCAGTGCTAGTCGGCCGAGCGACTCCTACGAGCAGTACTTC. It encodes CSASRPSDSYEQYF.